These 32 T cell receptor beta chains were sequenced from one sample in a study of PD-1 blockade in classical Hodgkin lymphoma. Each patient relapsed following autologous stem cell transplantation, and prior brentuximab vedotin exposure differed. TCRdb's table, derived via immunoSEQ multiplex PCR, lists solely in-frame clones and lacks some. Of 20,000 to 30,000 clones listed, roughly two thirds were seen once; the top ten hold 3.3%. This material consisted of peripheral blood mononuclear cells (PBMCs), taken at baseline. The receptors shown here come from a human donor with classical Hodgkin lymphoma.

The chain uses TRBV29-1 and TRBJ2-7; TRBD1 matches 7 bases. Germline CDR1 reads SQVTM; CDR2 reads ANQGSEA. V was pared by 5 bases and J by 5 bases, with 9 bases of the junction left unmatched. The CDR3 spans 13 residues. The DNA of the CDR3 is TGCAGCGTTTTGACAGGGAGTTGGGACGAGCAGTACTTC. Translated, it gives CSVLTGSWDEQYF.

The genes are TRBV5-6 and TRBJ1-5; a possible D gene is TRBD1 (6 bases). The CDR3 totals 13 residues. Germline CDR1 reads SGHDT; CDR2 reads YYEEEE. The germline V and J ends were trimmed by 4 bases and 4 bases, with 9 bases remaining between them. Here the CDR3 reads CASSEGGNQPQHF. Here the CDR3 DNA reads TGTGCCAGCAGCGAAGGGGGTAATCAGCCCCAGCATTTT.

This clone was seen a handful of times. V gene TRBV7-9 combines with J gene TRBJ2-3; no definite D call. This CDR3 has 12 amino acids. Germline V CDR1 and CDR2: SEHNR, FQNEAQ (reference sequence). V gave up 5 bases and J gave up 3 bases, with 6 bases separating them. The chain's CDR3 is CASSATTDTQYF. As DNA, the CDR3 is TGTGCCAGCAGCGCGACAACAGATACGCAGTATTTT.

The chain has TRBV29-1 and TRBJ1-2, with TRBD1 as a possible D gene (5 bases). The CDR3 spans 15 residues. The germline V and J ends were trimmed by 3 bases and 2 bases, with 16 bases remaining between them. Germline CDR1 is SQVTM and CDR2 is ANQGSEA. CDR3 DNA sequence: TGCAGCGTTGACCAGGGAGGGAGTGGGAACTATGGCTACACCTTC. This codes for CSVDQGGSGNYGYTF.

The V and J genes are TRBV7-2 and TRBJ1-2; 11 bases agree with TRBD1. V was clipped by 5 bases and J by 3 bases; unmatched bases: 8. This CDR3 is built from 16 residues. Germline lookup yields CDR1 SGHTA and CDR2 FQGNSA. DNA of the CDR3: TGTGCCAGCAGCCTGGAGTGGGACAGGGGGTACTATGGCTACACCTTC. Translated, it gives CASSLEWDRGYYGYTF.

J is TRBJ1-1 and V is TRBV20-1; D remains ambiguous. The CDR3 sequence is 11 residues long. V lost 1 base and J 8 bases, leaving 8 bases between the germline ends. Germline V gene data show CDR1 as DFQATT and CDR2 as SNEGSKA (reference sequence). The CDR3 region has the DNA TGCAGTGCTAGAGTGGATCTCGAAGCTTTCTTT. As protein: CSARVDLEAFF.

The chain carries TRBV28 and TRBJ2-7, with a weak D call TRBD2 (6 bases). CDR1 MDHEN and CDR2 SYDVKM come from the germline V gene. Trimming cost V 3 bases and J 7 bases, with 10 bases left between them. There are 12 residues in the CDR3. CDR3 in amino acids: CASSLWGGEQYF. CDR3 nucleotides: TGTGCCAGCAGTTTGTGGGGAGGTGAGCAGTACTTC.

The chain carries TRBV4-3 and TRBJ2-1; no clear D. Per the germline V gene, CDR1 is LGHNA and CDR2 is YSLEER. V was shortened by 0 bases and J by 2 bases, with 8 bases between the two germline ends. The CDR3 is made up of 15 amino acids. The CDR3 protein is CASSQDVGTYNEQFF. The DNA for the CDR3 is TGCGCCAGCAGCCAAGACGTGGGAACCTACAATGAGCAGTTCTTC.

The chain employs TRBV7-2 and TRBJ2-3; D assignment may be TRBD1 or TRBD2 (5 bases each). CDR1 is SGHTA and CDR2 is FQGNSA in the germline V gene. V lost 3 bases and J lost 0, with 10 bases in between. This CDR3 spans 15 amino acids. CDR3 region: CASSFGAASTDTQYF. The CDR3 coding sequence is TGTGCCAGCAGCTTCGGGGCCGCGAGCACAGATACGCAGTATTTT.

CDR3 in amino acids: CASEGSVRGTQYF. CDR3 bases: TGTGCCAGCGAAGGTAGCGTGCGGGGGACCCAGTACTTC. J is TRBJ2-5 and V is TRBV6-6, with a weak D call TRBD2 (6 bases). V gave up 8 bases and J gave up 7 bases, with 17 bases separating them. Germline CDR1 reads MNHNY; CDR2 reads SVGAGI (reference sequence). This CDR3 comprises 13 residues.

The chain carries TRBV13 and TRBJ2-1, with 9 bases identical to TRBD2. V shed 0 bases, J shed 8 bases, and the junction held 8 bases outside the gene matches. In germline, CDR1 is PRHDT, CDR2 FYEKMQ (reference sequence). The CDR3 consists of 16 residues. This CDR3 is CASSLGALAGLDEQFF. CDR3 nucleotides: TGTGCCAGCAGCTTAGGTGCGCTAGCGGGGTTGGATGAGCAGTTCTTC.

This clone was seen a handful of times. The chain couples TRBV4-1 to TRBJ2-2, with TRBD1 as a possible D gene (5 bases). Germline assignment: CDR1 MGHRA and CDR2 YSYEKL. The V end lost 3 bases, the J end lost 7 bases, and 15 bases lay between the germline ends. The CDR3 totals 15 residues. CDR3 in DNA: TGCGCCAGCAGCCAGATCGCAGACAGAGGCGGGGAGCTGTTTTTT. This encodes CASSQIADRGGELFF.

The chain employs TRBV2 and TRBJ1-2; 10 nucleotides match TRBD1. Germline trimming cut 6 bases from V and 3 bases from J; bases unmatched to any gene: 13. This CDR3 has 17 amino acids. Germline CDR1 is SNHLY and CDR2 is FYNNEI. Here the CDR3 DNA reads TGTGCCAGCAGGGACCGTAGACAGGGGGCTCGATACTATGGCTACACCTTC. This sequence encodes CASRDRRQGARYYGYTF.

The table lists this clone with a few counts. This chain uses TRBV5-4 with TRBJ2-7, with 8 bases matching TRBD2. This CDR3 has 15 residues. Losses at the gene ends were 4 bases for V and 3 bases for J; bases not matched to a gene: 9. CDR1 and CDR2 from the germline V gene are SGHNT and YYREEE (reference sequence). The CDR3 loop reads CASSPMERGIYEQYF. Written as DNA, the CDR3 is TGTGCCAGCAGCCCCATGGAGCGGGGGATCTACGAGCAGTACTTC.

V gene TRBV7-2 combines with J gene TRBJ2-1; D might be TRBD1 or TRBD2, each matching 5 bases. Per the germline V gene, CDR1 is SGHTA and CDR2 is FQGNSA. There are 14 residues in the CDR3. V was shortened by 2 bases and J by 4 bases, with 9 bases between the two germline ends. The CDR3 reads CASSLRDVYNEQFF. In DNA form, the CDR3 reads TGTGCCAGCAGCTTAAGGGACGTTTACAATGAGCAGTTCTTC. Based on the CDR3 plus reference TRBV7-2 and TRBJ2-1, the full variable domain is GAGVSQSPSNKVTEKGKDVELRCDPISGHTALYWYRQSLGQGLEFLIYFQGNSAPDKSGLPSDRFSAERTGGSVSTLTIQRTQQEDSAVYLCASSLRDVYNEQFFGPGTRLTVL.

The genes are TRBV10-1 and TRBJ1-1; possibly TRBD1 for D (5 bases). Trimming left V 7 bases short and J 8 bases short, with 17 bases between. This CDR3 has 13 amino acids. Germline-derived CDR1 and CDR2 are WNHNN and SYGVQD (reference sequence). This CDR3 is CASTRGGGTEAFF. The CDR3 region has the DNA TGCGCCAGCACCCGAGGCGGTGGGACGGAAGCTTTCTTT.

The rearrangement links TRBV5-4 to TRBJ2-1, with unresolved D. The CDR3 contains 13 residues. CDR1 is SGHNT and CDR2 is YYREEE in the germline V gene (reference sequence). V lost 10 bases, J lost 3 bases, and 14 bases lay in between. The CDR3 protein is CAARTDLYNEQFF. DNA for the CDR3: TGTGCCGCAAGGACGGACCTCTACAATGAGCAGTTCTTC. The full variable domain, in which reference TRBV5-4 and TRBJ2-1 provide the parts outside the CDR3, is ETGVTQSPTHLIKTRGQQVTLRCSSQSGHNTVSWYQQALGQGPQFIFQYYREEENGRGNFPPRFSGLQFPNYSSELNVNALELDDSALYLCAARTDLYNEQFFGPGTRLTVL.

The chain carries TRBV29-1 and TRBJ1-1, with D maybe TRBD1 (6 bases). V was pared by 2 bases and J by 7 bases, with 11 bases between. Germline V lookup: CDR1 SQVTM, CDR2 ANQGSEA. The CDR3 is 12 amino acids. The DNA for the CDR3 is TGCAGCGTTGAAAGGGGGTATGGTGAAGCTTTCTTT. Amino acid sequence: CSVERGYGEAFF.

This sequence joins TRBV5-1 and TRBJ2-1, with D possibly being TRBD1 (6 bases). This CDR3 comprises 20 residues. CDR1 is SGHRS, CDR2 YFSETQ, per germline. Trimming shortened V by 2 bases and J by 4 bases, and 28 bases separated the two germline ends. CDR3 coding DNA: TGCGCCAGCAGCTTTCTTCCCAATATACAGGGAAGTGGGATTTACAATGAGCAGTTCTTC. The encoded protein is CASSFLPNIQGSGIYNEQFF.

There are a few counts of this clone. The chain is built from TRBV5-6 and TRBJ2-1; 10 bases agree with TRBD1. Germline V gene data show CDR1 as SGHDT and CDR2 as YYEEEE. The V segment lost 5 bases and the J segment 0 bases; nucleotides outside the gene matches: 8. The CDR3 has 17 amino acids. The CDR3 loop reads CASRPGTGDNSYNEQFF. CDR3 coding DNA: TGTGCCAGCAGGCCCGGGACAGGGGACAACTCCTACAATGAGCAGTTCTTC.

This chain connects TRBV28 to TRBJ1-2; TRBD1 matches at 7 bases. The CDR3 covers 18 residues. Trimming removed 5 bases from V and 4 bases from J; junction bases left unmatched: 19. Germline V gene lookup returns CDR1 MDHEN and CDR2 SYDVKM. This CDR3 reads CASSTIDGRTGGGYGYTF. The CDR3 region has the DNA TGTGCCAGCAGTACCATCGACGGTCGGACAGGCGGGGGCTATGGCTACACCTTC.

This chain joins TRBV28 and TRBJ2-7, with TRBD1 matching over 8 bases. The CDR3 has 15 amino acids. Losses at the gene ends were 1 base for V and 3 bases for J; bases not matched to a gene: 5. Germline CDR1 and CDR2: MDHEN and SYDVKM. CDR3 in DNA: TGTGCCAGCAGTTTATCCTCAGGGGGCGGCTACGAGCAGTACTTC. Protein product: CASSLSSGGGYEQYF.

The chain recombines TRBV7-2 with TRBJ1-3; unclear D gene. Per germline, CDR1 SGHTA and CDR2 FQGNSA. CDR3 length equals 16 residues. V lost 3 bases and J 0 bases, leaving 12 bases between the germline ends. The chain's CDR3 is CASSFVGIYSGNTIYF. CDR3 DNA sequence: TGTGCCAGCAGCTTTGTAGGGATTTACTCTGGAAACACCATATATTTT.

The chain uses TRBV2 and TRBJ2-5; D may be TRBD2 (7 bases). CDR3 length: 16 residues. The germline V gene has CDR1 SNHLY and CDR2 FYNNEI. V was clipped by 4 bases and J by 1 base, with 16 bases between them. Here the CDR3 DNA reads TGTGCCAGCAGTGGGGGGGGACAAAGTTTCCAAGAGACCCAGTACTTC. Protein sequence: CASSGGGQSFQETQYF.

The genes are TRBV7-3 and TRBJ2-2, with D possibly being TRBD1 (5 bases). Per germline, CDR1 SGHTA and CDR2 FQGTGA. Between the trimmed V and J ends, which lost 3 bases and 5 bases, there was a span of 10 bases. CDR3 length: 14 residues. The CDR3 reads CASSLYQGTGELFF. The CDR3 DNA is TGTGCCAGCAGCTTGTACCAGGGTACCGGGGAGCTGTTTTTT.

The table lists this clone with a few counts. The chain employs TRBV4-3 and TRBJ2-7, with unresolved D. This CDR3 spans 14 amino acids. Germline V gives CDR1 LGHNA, CDR2 YSLEER. Trimming pared 1 base from V and 2 bases from J, leaving 9 bases between. The DNA of the CDR3 is TGCGCCAGCAGCCAAGGGAGATTCCCCTACGAGCAGTACTTC. It is translated as CASSQGRFPYEQYF.

This clone appeared a single time. The V and J genes are TRBV27 and TRBJ1-1; no clear D. Between the trimmed V and J ends, which lost 4 bases and 4 bases, there was a span of 10 bases. Germline values: CDR1 MNHEY, CDR2 SMNVEV (reference sequence). CDR3 size: 13 residues. The CDR3 is CASSWSSLTEAFF. DNA of the CDR3: TGTGCCAGCAGTTGGTCCTCGCTCACTGAAGCTTTCTTT.

The rearrangement uses TRBV7-8 and TRBJ2-7; the D call may be TRBD1 or TRBD2 (6 bases each). This CDR3 has 12 residues. V shed 6 bases and J shed 13 bases, with 19 bases lying between them. Germline lookup yields CDR1 SGHVS and CDR2 FQNEAQ. This CDR3 reads CASSQVTGGAYF. DNA for the CDR3: TGTGCCAGCAGTCAGGTGACAGGAGGGGCTTACTTC.

The chain has TRBV11-2 and TRBJ2-3; the match to TRBD2 covers 8 bases. V lost 5 bases, J lost 4 bases, and 8 bases stayed unmatched. The CDR3 loop spans 15 amino acids. Per the germline V gene, CDR1 is SGHAT and CDR2 is FQNNGV. The CDR3 nucleotides are TGTGCCAGCAGCCACGGGACTAGACTTCCAGATACGCAGTATTTT. Translating gives CASSHGTRLPDTQYF.

This sequence joins TRBV11-2 and TRBJ2-5; D remains unclear. The CDR3 sequence is 13 residues long. V lost 3 bases to trimming and J lost 1 base, with 6 bases between them. CDR1 SGHAT and CDR2 FQNNGV come from the germline V gene. The CDR3 DNA follows: TGTGCCAGCAGCTTCCTTCGCCAAGAGACCCAGTACTTC. Translating gives CASSFLRQETQYF.

The CDR3, as DNA: TGTGCCAGCAGCCAAACGATAGCGGGGGGGCGCAATGAGCAGTTCTTC. Translation gives CASSQTIAGGRNEQFF. V and J are TRBV6-6 and TRBJ2-1; 11 positions agree with TRBD2. After removal of 6 bases from V and 6 bases from J, the junction contained 10 bases not matched to a gene. Looked up from germline, CDR1 is MNHNY and CDR2 is SVGAGI (reference sequence). CDR3 length: 16 residues.

The chain couples TRBV10-2 to TRBJ2-5; 10 bases map to TRBD2. The CDR3 runs 18 residues. Germline V gives CDR1 WSHSY, CDR2 SAAADI. V was pared by 0 bases and J by 5 bases, with 12 bases of the junction left unmatched. CDR3 residues: CASSESIIAGGRSETQYF. The CDR3 bases are TGCGCCAGCAGTGAGTCGATAATAGCGGGGGGCCGGTCGGAGACCCAGTACTTC.